The rows below give T cell receptor beta chains drawn from one sample of a study of T cell repertoires in cytomegalovirus infection. These receptors lack a known antigen. TCRdb reprocessed the reads with MiXCR, giving one entry per CDR3 protein. The table shows tens of thousands of distinct CDR3 sequences, with more than 15% occurring only once. The source was CD8+ T cells from cultured PBMCs, collected from culture after CMV antigen stimulation. The source is a human donor in good health (CMV status not recorded). Some clones in this sample may be carry-over from other donors' samples. CDR3s include the opening cysteine and the closing phenylalanine or tryptophan. A D gene is named only where the DNA matches it firmly. Not every row has a clone size; where given, it reads once, few, many or a size class.

v_gene: TRBV5-6; d_gene: .; j_gene: TRBJ2-2; abundance: few; CDR3nt: TGTGCCAGCAGCTTAGAGAGCTACACCGGGGAGCTGTTTTTT; CDR3aa: CASSLESYTGELFF
v_gene: TRBV7-9; d_gene: .; j_gene: TRBJ2-1; abundance: .; CDR3nt: TGTGCCAGCAGCGTCAAGGGAATAGGGGAGCAGTTCTTC; CDR3aa: CASSVKGIGEQFF
v_gene: TRBV19; d_gene: TRBD1; j_gene: TRBJ1-1; abundance: .; CDR3nt: TGTGCCAGTAGTATTACGGCGACAGGGACTTGGAGAGAAGCTTTCTTT; CDR3aa: CASSITATGTWREAFF
v_gene: TRBV20-1; d_gene: .; j_gene: TRBJ2-2; abundance: few; CDR3nt: TGCAGTGCTAGACACAGAGGTCGCGGCACCGGGGAGCTGTTTTTT; CDR3aa: CSARHRGRGTGELFF
v_gene: TRBV7-8; d_gene: TRBD2; j_gene: TRBJ2-3; abundance: few; CDR3nt: TGTGCCAGCAGCTTTAGGGGGGTAGCGGGGGCTGATACGCAGTATTTT; CDR3aa: CASSFRGVAGADTQYF
v_gene: TRBV6-6; d_gene: .; j_gene: TRBJ2-7; abundance: few; CDR3nt: TGTGCCAGCAGTTACGCGCCCGCCGTCCGATCCTACGAGCAGTACTTC; CDR3aa: CASSYAPAVRSYEQYF
v_gene: TRBV24-1; d_gene: .; j_gene: TRBJ2-2; abundance: few; CDR3nt: TGTGCCACCAGTGCAGGGAACGTCGCGAACACCGGGGAGCTGTTTTTT; CDR3aa: CATSAGNVANTGELFF
v_gene: TRBV7-8; d_gene: TRBD2; j_gene: TRBJ2-1; abundance: few; CDR3nt: TGTGCCAGCAGCTTAGCGAAGGGGACTACATACAATGAGCAGTTCTTC; CDR3aa: CASSLAKGTTYNEQFF
v_gene: TRBV20-1; d_gene: .; j_gene: TRBJ1-5; abundance: few; CDR3nt: TGCAGTGCTTCGCAGCGGCGGACCTATAGCAATCAGCCCCAGCATTTT; CDR3aa: CSASQRRTYSNQPQHF
v_gene: TRBV11-2; d_gene: .; j_gene: TRBJ2-3; abundance: .; CDR3nt: TGTGCCAGCAGCTTAGTGGCTACAGATACGCAGTATTTT; CDR3aa: CASSLVATDTQYF
v_gene: TRBV6-2/TRBV6-3; d_gene: .; j_gene: TRBJ2-2; abundance: .; CDR3nt: TGTGCCAGCAGTTGGACAGCCCTCGGAGCCGGGGAGCTGTTTTTT; CDR3aa: CASSWTALGAGELFF
v_gene: TRBV11-2; d_gene: .; j_gene: TRBJ1-6; abundance: .; CDR3nt: TGTGCCAGCAGCTTAGATTTCCGCGAAGGGGGTCTTAAACTCTCCTATAATTTACCCCTCCACTTT; CDR3aa: CASSLDFREGGLKLSYNLPLHF
v_gene: TRBV27; d_gene: .; j_gene: TRBJ2-1; abundance: few; CDR3nt: TGTGCCAGCAGCCCTACTCCGGACTACAATGAGCAGTTCTTC; CDR3aa: CASSPTPDYNEQFF
v_gene: TRBV18; d_gene: TRBD1; j_gene: TRBJ1-1; abundance: few; CDR3nt: TGTGCCAGCTCACTTACAGAGGGGGCGCGGGACACTGAAGCTTTCTTT; CDR3aa: CASSLTEGARDTEAFF
v_gene: TRBV10-2; d_gene: .; j_gene: TRBJ2-7; abundance: .; CDR3nt: TGCGCCAGCAGTGAGTCTACGGGGGGCGTCCTCTACGAGCAGTACTTC; CDR3aa: CASSESTGGVLYEQYF
v_gene: TRBV7-8; d_gene: TRBD2; j_gene: TRBJ2-7; abundance: few; CDR3nt: TGTGCCAGCAGCCTCGTGGCGCGGGGGGGAAGCCACGAGCAGTACTTC; CDR3aa: CASSLVARGGSHEQYF
v_gene: TRBV7-4; d_gene: TRBD1; j_gene: TRBJ2-2; abundance: .; CDR3nt: TGTGCCAGCAGCCGGGGGACAGGGGGCGCCGGGGAGCTGTTTTTT; CDR3aa: CASSRGTGGAGELFF
v_gene: TRBV27; d_gene: TRBD2; j_gene: TRBJ2-1; abundance: few; CDR3nt: TGTGCCAGCTTGGGGACTAGCCCCTACAATGAGCAGTTCTTC; CDR3aa: CASLGTSPYNEQFF
v_gene: TRBV4-1; d_gene: .; j_gene: TRBJ2-7; abundance: .; CDR3nt: TGCGCCAGCAGCCAAGAGAGGCAGGGGTTATACGAGCAGTACTTC; CDR3aa: CASSQERQGLYEQYF
v_gene: TRBV6-2/TRBV6-3; d_gene: .; j_gene: TRBJ2-5; abundance: many; CDR3nt: TGTGCCAGCAGTAGAGACTGGGACGAGCTCCAAGAGACCCAGTACTTC; CDR3aa: CASSRDWDELQETQYF
v_gene: TRBV12-3/TRBV12-4; d_gene: .; j_gene: TRBJ2-5; abundance: .; CDR3nt: TGTGCCAGCACCGACACCGTAGAGACCCAGTACTTC; CDR3aa: CASTDTVETQYF
v_gene: TRBV7-3; d_gene: TRBD2; j_gene: TRBJ2-3; abundance: few; CDR3nt: TGTGCCAGCAGCGCGGGGGGGGTAGTCACAGATACGCAGTATTTT; CDR3aa: CASSAGGVVTDTQYF
v_gene: TRBV4-1; d_gene: .; j_gene: TRBJ1-1; abundance: many; CDR3nt: TGCGCCAGCAGCCAGAGTGGGGGGCTTTTGAGCACTGAAGCTTTCTTT; CDR3aa: CASSQSGGLLSTEAFF
v_gene: TRBV6-2/TRBV6-3; d_gene: .; j_gene: TRBJ2-7; abundance: many; CDR3nt: TGTGCCAGCAGTTACCCCCCCTACGAGCAGTACTTC; CDR3aa: CASSYPPYEQYF
v_gene: TRBV4-1; d_gene: .; j_gene: TRBJ2-2; abundance: .; CDR3nt: TGCGCCAGCAGCCAAGAGCGGGCCGACGCCGGGGAGCTGTTTTTT; CDR3aa: CASSQERADAGELFF
v_gene: TRBV6-1; d_gene: TRBD2; j_gene: TRBJ2-1; abundance: many; CDR3nt: TGTGCCAGCAGTACCCAAGCGGGAGTGGCCAATGAGCAGTTCTTC; CDR3aa: CASSTQAGVANEQFF
v_gene: TRBV7-6; d_gene: TRBD1; j_gene: TRBJ2-3; abundance: .; CDR3nt: TGTGCCAGCAGTCCCGGGACAGGGCAAAATACGCAGTATTTT; CDR3aa: CASSPGTGQNTQYF
v_gene: TRBV4-1; d_gene: .; j_gene: TRBJ1-1; abundance: few; CDR3nt: TGCGCCAGCAGCCCCGAGCAGGGACACCTCACTGAAGCTTTCTTT; CDR3aa: CASSPEQGHLTEAFF
v_gene: TRBV7-2; d_gene: .; j_gene: TRBJ1-3; abundance: few; CDR3nt: TGTGCCAGCAGTCCAGAAGGCGTGGGAAACACCATATATTTT; CDR3aa: CASSPEGVGNTIYF
v_gene: TRBV12-3/TRBV12-4; d_gene: TRBD2; j_gene: TRBJ2-1; abundance: few; CDR3nt: TGTGCCAGCAGTGTAGGGACTAACAATGAGCAGTTCTTC; CDR3aa: CASSVGTNNEQFF
v_gene: TRBV28; d_gene: .; j_gene: TRBJ1-5; abundance: few; CDR3nt: TGTGCCAGCAGTTTATGGGGGCAGCCCCAGCATTTT; CDR3aa: CASSLWGQPQHF
v_gene: TRBV27; d_gene: .; j_gene: TRBJ2-1; abundance: .; CDR3nt: TGTGCCAGCAGCGAAAGGGGGAATGAGCAGTTCTTC; CDR3aa: CASSERGNEQFF
v_gene: TRBV6-2/TRBV6-3; d_gene: TRBD2; j_gene: TRBJ2-1; abundance: .; CDR3nt: TGTGCCAGCAGTCACTTAGCGGGGGACTATACAAGCTCCTACAATGAGCAGTTCTTC; CDR3aa: CASSHLAGDYTSSYNEQFF